The 18 T cell receptor beta chains given below trace back to one sample, sequenced in a study of response to subunit inactivated influenza vaccine. TCRdb re-called the RT-PCR reads with MiXCR, one entry per CDR3 protein. In the table there are just under 250,000 distinct CDR3 sequences, 12% of which are singletons. The material sequenced was non-naive T cells sorted from PBMCs, taken 14 to 15 days before vaccination. All receptors derive from a man aged 50 to 59 who received an inactivated influenza vaccine.

This clonotype was seen a few times. The chain combines TRBV24-1 with TRBJ2-7; TRBD2 might be the D (5 bases). Deletions cut 3 bases from V and 0 bases from J, with 8 bases between. CDR1 KGHDR and CDR2 SFDVKD come from the germline V gene. CDR3 length equals 14 residues. The CDR3 sequence: CATSDARVSYEQYF. The CDR3 DNA follows: TGTGCCACCAGTGATGCGAGGGTCTCCTACGAGCAGTACTTC.

There are many counts of this clonotype. V is TRBV7-2 and J is TRBJ1-3; D unclear. Germline V lookup: CDR1 SGHTA, CDR2 FQGNSA. V lost 5 bases and J 2 bases, leaving 13 bases between the germline ends. The CDR3 is 15 residues long. The CDR3 region is CASSNVLTAGNTIYF. In DNA form, the CDR3 reads TGTGCCAGCAGCAATGTACTTACGGCTGGAAACACCATATATTTT.

This sequence joins TRBV5-6 and TRBJ1-1; 7 bases fit TRBD1. V was clipped by 2 bases and J by 5 bases; unmatched bases: 15. CDR3 length equals 17 residues. CDR1 is SGHDT and CDR2 is YYEEEE in the germline V gene. Here the CDR3 DNA reads TGTGCCAGCAGCTTTTCCATCATGAAGGGACAGAGGACTGAAGCTTTCTTT. The encoded protein is CASSFSIMKGQRTEAFF.

This clonotype was seen only a few times. The chain uses TRBV14 and TRBJ2-1; TRBD2 aligns across 8 bases. V trimming: 1 base; J trimming: 7 bases; junction bases outside the gene matches: 3. Germline V gene lookup returns CDR1 SGHDN and CDR2 FVKESK. This CDR3 spans 14 amino acids. CDR3 sequence: CASSQGLALNEQFF. CDR3 bases: TGTGCCAGCAGCCAAGGACTAGCGCTTAATGAGCAGTTCTTC.

This clonotype occurred many times. The J gene is TRBJ2-3, the V gene TRBV4-1; D is ambiguous. This CDR3 has 15 residues. The V gene lost 4 bases and the J gene lost 1 base, with 12 bases spanning the gap. Germline assignment: CDR1 MGHRA and CDR2 YSYEKL. The CDR3 bases are TGCGCCAGCAGCCCCGGTAGGGAACGCACAGATACGCAGTATTTT. This sequence encodes CASSPGRERTDTQYF.

The V call is TRBV18, the J call TRBJ2-1; D gene uncertain. CDR1 is KGHSH, CDR2 LQKENI, per germline. CDR3 length: 11 amino acids. Trimming left V 8 bases short and J 5 bases short, with 7 bases between. This chain's CDR3 is CASTNNNEQFF. The CDR3 DNA reads TGTGCCAGCACAAATAACAATGAGCAGTTCTTC.

This clonotype occurred many times. The chain couples TRBV4-2 to TRBJ1-1, with D possibly being TRBD1 (5 bases). The length of the CDR3 is 13 residues. Trimming took 5 bases from V and 11 from J, leaving 18 bases between them. Germline V gene sequence: CDR1 LGHNA, CDR2 YNFKEQ. CDR3 protein: CASSSFEGPKAFF. Written as DNA, the CDR3 is TGTGCCAGCAGCTCCTTCGAGGGACCTAAGGCTTTCTTT.

The chain joins TRBV10-3 to TRBJ2-5, with TRBD2 matching over 8 bases. The J segment lost 4 bases and the V segment lost 5 bases, leaving 3 bases of the junction unmatched. The CDR3 has 13 amino acids. The germline CDR1 and CDR2 sequences are ENHRY and SYGVKD. The CDR3 sequence is CAISRGGGETQYF. The CDR3 coding sequence is TGTGCCATCAGTCGGGGGGGCGGAGAGACCCAGTACTTC.

This clonotype has a handful of counts. CDR3 coding DNA: TGTGCCAGCAGCCTTATTAGCGGGGCCTTCCAGGAGCAGTTCTTC. It specifies CASSLISGAFQEQFF. V is TRBV7-3 and J is TRBJ2-1; 8 bases are shared with TRBD2. Looked up from germline, CDR1 is SGHTA and CDR2 is FQGTGA. The CDR3 is made up of 15 amino acids. J was trimmed by 10 bases and V by 5 bases; bases with no gene match: 13.

The V and J genes are TRBV4-2 and TRBJ1-4; D possibly corresponds to TRBD1 (5 bases). The CDR3 covers 15 residues. CDR1 is LGHNA and CDR2 is YNFKEQ in the germline V gene. V shed 3 bases and J shed 11 bases, with 19 bases lying between them. The chain's CDR3 is CASSQVSGSSEKLFF. The CDR3 DNA reads as TGTGCCAGCAGCCAGGTTTCAGGGTCATCGGAGAAACTGTTTTTT.

This chain uses TRBV6-2 or TRBV6-3 with TRBJ2-2; D gene uncertain. CDR3 length equals 15 residues. V lost 0 bases and J lost 7, with 12 bases in between. Germline V gene sequence: CDR1 MNHEY, CDR2 SVGEGT. The CDR3 DNA reads as TGTGCCAGCAGTTACTCGAATATGCTCGGCGGGGAGCTGTTTTTT. As protein: CASSYSNMLGGELFF.

The rearrangement joins TRBV6-5 to TRBJ2-7; D is perhaps TRBD1 (6 bases). The germline V gene has CDR1 MNHEY and CDR2 SVGAGI. Trimming took 3 bases from V and 2 from J, leaving 20 bases between them. This CDR3 contains 17 residues. In DNA form, the CDR3 reads TGTGCCAGCAGTTATGGGTTTGACACCCAGGGGCCCTACGAGCAGTACTTC. Residues: CASSYGFDTQGPYEQYF.

A remark on this clonotype: This could be a read error, since a much larger clone is one nucleotide away. The chain combines TRBV7-9 with TRBJ2-7; D ambiguous. The CDR3 has 15 residues. Germline V gene lookup returns CDR1 SEHNR and CDR2 FQNEAQ (reference sequence). V gave up 2 bases and J gave up 0 bases, with 11 bases separating them. Written as DNA, the CDR3 is TGTGCCAGCAGCTTACCTTCACACTCCTCCTACGAGCAGTACTTC. This encodes CASSLPSHSSYEQYF.

This clonotype occurred a few times. The chain is built from TRBV6-5 and TRBJ1-2; D is possibly TRBD1 (6 bases). Germline CDR1 and CDR2: MNHEY and SVGAGI. V was trimmed by 1 base and J by 0 bases, leaving 9 bases between them. CDR3 length equals 15 residues. The CDR3 DNA sequence: TGTGCCAGCAGTTACTTGGACAGCGCTAACTATGGCTACACCTTC. Its translation: CASSYLDSANYGYTF.

This chain joins TRBV11-2 and TRBJ2-2; 7 bases fit TRBD2. Germline lookup yields CDR1 SGHAT and CDR2 FQNNGV. V shed 5 bases and J 2 bases; nucleotides not matched to a gene: 8. CDR3 length equals 16 residues. The CDR3 loop reads CASSRRGRGNTGELFF. In DNA, the CDR3 is TGTGCCAGCAGCCGCCGGGGGAGGGGAAACACCGGGGAGCTGTTTTTT. Supplemented by reference TRBV11-2 and TRBJ2-2, the full variable domain reads EAGVAQSPRYKIIEKRQSVAFWCNPISGHATLYWYQQILGQGPKLLIQFQNNGVVDDSQLPKDRFSAERLKGVDSTLKIQPAKLEDSAVYLCASSRRGRGNTGELFFGEGSRLTVL.

This clonotype came up a few times. CDR3 amino acids: CASSIAGMATGELFF. In DNA form, the CDR3 reads TGTGCCAGTAGTATTGCAGGGATGGCCACCGGGGAGCTGTTTTTT. The V gene is TRBV19, the J gene TRBJ2-2; D may be TRBD1 (5 bases). The V gene lost 3 bases and the J gene lost 4 bases, with 12 bases spanning the gap. The CDR3 is 15 residues long. Germline V gene lookup returns CDR1 LNHDA and CDR2 SQIVND (reference sequence).

The rearrangement joins TRBV18 to TRBJ1-1; D gene ambiguous. The CDR3 has 16 amino acids. Germline-derived CDR1 and CDR2 are KGHSH and LQKENI. The V end lost 0 bases, the J end lost 0 bases, and 11 bases lay between the germline ends. CDR3 sequence: CASSPPWAGLNTEAFF. The DNA of the CDR3 is TGTGCCAGCTCACCACCGTGGGCAGGACTGAACACTGAAGCTTTCTTT. The full variable domain, in which reference TRBV18 and TRBJ1-1 provide the parts outside the CDR3, is NAGVMQNPRHLVRRRGQEARLRCSPMKGHSHVYWYRQLPEEGLKFMVYLQKENIIDESGMPKERFSAEFPKEGPSILRIQQVVRGDSAAYFCASSPPWAGLNTEAFFGQGTRLTVV.

This clonotype was detected a few times. The chain is built from TRBV12-3 or TRBV12-4 and TRBJ2-1, with D possibly matching TRBD1 (5 bases). The V end was cut by 6 bases, the J end by 6 bases, with 15 bases between. CDR3 size: 14 residues. This CDR3 reads CASRRGGTGNEQFF. CDR3 nucleotides: TGTGCCAGCAGAAGGGGCGGAACGGGCAATGAGCAGTTCTTC.